Shown below are 20 T cell receptor beta chains from a single sample sequenced in a study of vaccination effects on CD4 cells after COVID-19. Data came from immunoSEQ multiplex PCR; TCRdb stores just in-frame clones and leaves some out. In the table there are tens of thousands of clones, approximately 70% of which are singletons. Sequencing followed a ViraFEST assay step that expanded antigen-specific CD4+ T cells with viral peptide pools. Following 10 days of culture, CD4+ T cells were isolated. Vaccine recipients, nucleocapsid antibody negative, had no prior SARS-CoV-2 infection. Which antigens these TCRs recognize remains unknown. The sample here was CD4+ T cells from PBMCs cultured with HCoV-NL63 spike peptides, taken before COVID-19 vaccination. These receptor sequences come from a human donor who received a COVID-19 vaccine.

The chain is built from TRBV2 and TRBJ2-5; a weak D match, TRBD2 (6 bases). Trimming cost V 6 bases and J 14 bases, with 16 bases left between them. This CDR3 region has 11 residues. Germline loops: CDR1 SNHLY, CDR2 FYNNEI. DNA of the CDR3: TGTGCCAGCAGCGCCGGGACTGAGGGATACTTC. Protein product: CASSAGTEGYF.

The chain employs TRBV5-1 and TRBJ2-2; D possibly corresponds to TRBD2 (6 bases). Per the germline V gene, CDR1 is SGHRS and CDR2 is YFSETQ. This CDR3 region has 15 residues. Trimming pared 4 bases from V and 0 bases from J, leaving 10 bases between. The CDR3 region is CASSPGTPNTGELFF. The CDR3 bases are TGCGCCAGCAGCCCCGGGACTCCGAACACCGGGGAGCTGTTTTTT.

V usage is TRBV30 and J usage is TRBJ2-7; 15 bases agree with TRBD2. With 5 bases clipped from V and 5 bases from J, the junction kept 4 bases outside the gene matches. This CDR3 spans 14 amino acids. Germline V gives CDR1 GTSNPN, CDR2 SVGIG (reference sequence). The CDR3 reads CAWGLAGGFNEQYF. CDR3 nucleotides: TGTGCCTGGGGACTAGCGGGGGGGTTTAACGAGCAGTACTTC.

V and J are TRBV11-3 and TRBJ1-1; 9 bases match TRBD1. CDR3 length equals 16 residues. From germline, CDR1 is SGHNT and CDR2 YENEEA. Losses at the gene ends were 4 bases for V and 3 bases for J; bases not matched to a gene: 9. The CDR3 coding sequence is TGTGCCAGCAGCTACACCGGGACAGGGAGGGACACTGAAGCTTTCTTT. Protein: CASSYTGTGRDTEAFF.

This clone was found a few times. The chain carries TRBV5-5 and TRBJ1-6, with D possibly matching TRBD1 (5 bases). The V and J ends lost 0 bases and 7 bases respectively, with 11 bases between them. This CDR3 spans 15 amino acids. Germline-derived CDR1 and CDR2 are SGHKS and YYEKEE (reference sequence). CDR3 sequence: CASSLATGVNSPLHF. In DNA form, the CDR3 reads TGTGCCAGCAGCTTGGCCACGGGGGTGAATTCACCCCTCCACTTT.

V is TRBV5-5 and J is TRBJ2-2, with a tentative D call TRBD1 (6 bases). CDR1 SGHKS and CDR2 YYEKEE come from the germline V gene (reference sequence). The CDR3 length is 14 residues. The V gene lost 2 bases and the J gene lost 4 bases, with 9 bases spanning the gap. The DNA for the CDR3 is TGTGCCAGCAGCTTACAGGGTTCCACCGGGGAGCTGTTTTTT. Protein sequence: CASSLQGSTGELFF.

V gene TRBV21-1 combines with J gene TRBJ2-3; the table gives TRBD2 as D, unverified against the DNA. TRBV21-1 represents a pseudogene. There are 16 residues in the CDR3. In nucleotides, the CDR3 is TGTGCCAGCAGCTTCGGGGGTCGAGGGATATCAGATACGCAGTATTTT. This encodes CASSFGGRGISDTQYF.

A note on this clone: Additional DNA sequences in this sample encode the identical CDR3. The J gene is TRBJ1-4, the V gene TRBV10-1, with D maybe TRBD1 (5 bases). The CDR3 loop spans 15 amino acids. With 5 bases removed from V and 0 bases from J, the gap between germline ends came to 10 bases. Looked up from germline, CDR1 is WNHNN and CDR2 is SYGVQD (reference sequence). The chain's CDR3 is CASSMGTATNEKLFF. CDR3 in DNA: TGCGCCAGCAGTATGGGGACCGCAACTAATGAAAAACTGTTTTTT.

The chain employs TRBV2 and TRBJ1-1; no clear D. Trimming stripped 4 bases from V and 0 bases from J, with 9 bases between. Germline lookup yields CDR1 SNHLY and CDR2 FYNNEI. The CDR3 length is 14 residues. The CDR3 loop is CASSVGRMNTEAFF. CDR3 in DNA: TGTGCCAGCAGTGTGGGCCGAATGAACACTGAAGCTTTCTTT.

This clone was recorded only once. The chain uses TRBV19 and TRBJ1-1, with D possibly TRBD1 on 6 matching bases. Between the trimmed V and J ends, which lost 7 bases and 1 base, there was a span of 22 bases. Per germline, CDR1 LNHDA and CDR2 SQIVND (reference sequence). This CDR3 spans 17 amino acids. CDR3 sequence reads: CASTPPRGGSTNTEAFF. The DNA of the CDR3 is TGTGCCAGTACCCCCCCCAGAGGGGGATCGACGAACACTGAAGCTTTCTTT.

V gene TRBV10-1 combines with J gene TRBJ2-3, with TRBD1 identical over 12 bases. Trimming at V came to 6 bases and at J to 0 bases, leaving 1 base not matched to a gene. The CDR3 runs 15 residues. Germline values: CDR1 WNHNN, CDR2 SYGVQD (reference sequence). The CDR3 loop is CASRGQGASTDTQYF. CDR3 nucleotides: TGCGCCAGCAGGGGACAGGGGGCTAGCACAGATACGCAGTATTTT.

The V gene is TRBV6-5, the J gene TRBJ2-1; a weak D match, TRBD2 (6 bases). Per the germline V gene, CDR1 is MNHEY and CDR2 is SVGAGI. V lost 5 bases and J lost 7, with 15 bases in between. CDR3 size: 14 residues. The CDR3 here is CASSPQEGLNEQFF. Written as DNA, the CDR3 is TGTGCCAGCAGTCCTCAGGAGGGCCTGAATGAGCAGTTCTTC.

CDR3 protein: CAISVSGLAYEQYF. CDR3 in DNA: TGTGCCATCAGTGTATCGGGACTAGCCTACGAGCAGTACTTC. The rearrangement links TRBV10-3 to TRBJ2-7; 8 bases align to TRBD2. CDR3 length: 14 residues. Germline V gene data show CDR1 as ENHRY and CDR2 as SYGVKD. The ends lost 4 bases at V and 2 bases at J; junction bases unmatched: 4.

V and J are TRBV13 and TRBJ2-7, with 10 nucleotides matching TRBD1. Per germline, CDR1 PRHDT and CDR2 FYEKMQ (reference sequence). This CDR3 is 16 amino acids long. Trimming at V came to 2 bases and at J to 0 bases, leaving 4 bases not matched to a gene. In nucleotides, the CDR3 is TGTGCCAGCAGCTTACGGGGACAGGGGAGCTCCTACGAGCAGTACTTC. Amino acid sequence: CASSLRGQGSSYEQYF.

This chain links TRBV10-2 with TRBJ2-2, with 10 bases matching TRBD1. CDR3 size: 18 residues. The germline V gene encodes CDR1 WSHSY and CDR2 SAAADI. The junction had 12 bases not matched to a gene; V was cut back by 3 bases and J by 5 bases. This CDR3 reads CASSERRWRQGATGELFF. CDR3 bases: TGCGCCAGCAGTGAAAGGCGCTGGAGACAGGGGGCGACCGGGGAGCTGTTTTTT.

The chain is built from TRBV5-5 and TRBJ1-5; 10 nucleotides line up with TRBD1. The germline V gene encodes CDR1 SGHKS and CDR2 YYEKEE (reference sequence). Losses at the gene ends were 3 bases for V and 3 bases for J; bases not matched to a gene: 3. The CDR3 is 15 amino acids. The CDR3 reads CASSWGQGNNQPQHF. The CDR3 DNA is TGTGCCAGCAGCTGGGGACAGGGGAACAATCAGCCCCAGCATTTT.

The V gene is TRBV12-3 or TRBV12-4, the J gene TRBJ2-5, with D perhaps matching TRBD1 (5 bases). V was trimmed by 7 bases and J by 0 bases, leaving 9 bases between them. The CDR3 is made up of 13 amino acids. The CDR3 reads CASTSTDQETQYF. The CDR3 bases are TGTGCCAGCACCTCGACAGACCAAGAGACCCAGTACTTC.

The chain combines TRBV6-5 with TRBJ1-2; possibly TRBD1 for D (5 bases). Germline CDR1 MNHEY, CDR2 SVGAGI. Trimming shortened V by 8 bases and J by 2 bases, and 15 bases separated the two germline ends. The CDR3 extends over 14 amino acids. As DNA, the CDR3 is TGTGCCAGCCGGGACCGTTATGAAAACTATGGCTACACCTTC. It is translated as CASRDRYENYGYTF.

In its sample, this clone was seen once. The V gene is TRBV11-3, the J gene TRBJ2-1, with a weak D call TRBD1 (5 bases). Germline assignment: CDR1 SGHNT and CDR2 YENEEA. V was clipped by 1 base and J by 8 bases, with 12 bases between them. This CDR3 spans 14 amino acids. This CDR3 reads CASSLGQGGDEQFF. CDR3 DNA sequence: TGTGCCAGCAGCTTAGGTCAGGGTGGCGATGAGCAGTTCTTC. Variable domain in full (rest from reference TRBV11-3 and TRBJ2-1): EAGVVQSPRYKIIEKKQPVAFWCNPISGHNTLYWYLQNLGQGPELLIRYENEEAVDDSQLPKDRFSAERLKGVDSTLKIQPAELGDSAVYLCASSLGQGGDEQFFGPGTRLTVL.

This clone appeared once. This sequence joins TRBV19 and TRBJ2-1; the D gene is possibly TRBD2 (6 bases). The V gene lost 6 bases and the J gene lost 3 bases, with 15 bases spanning the gap. The CDR3 has 15 amino acids. The V gene's germline CDR1 is LNHDA and CDR2 SQIVND (reference sequence). CDR3 sequence (DNA): TGTGCCAGTAGGGCCGAGGAGGGGTTCTACAATGAGCAGTTCTTC. Translated, it gives CASRAEEGFYNEQFF.